This T cell receptor (beta chain) was captured by sequencing in a study of chemoradiotherapy in HPV16-positive cancers. General study findings and limits: Candidate HPV-specific clones and E7-related TCR motifs grew in tumor during treatment. Functional assays defining HPV-specific T cells used only two HPV16-positive patients.

This clone appeared a single time. What it binds is not known. Over chemoradiotherapy, repertoires were sampled more than once. Here immunoSEQ multiplex PCR was the method, and the copy in TCRdb shows in-frame clones only, minus some. This table holds 3,800 or so clones, around 87% found once. This material consisted of tumor tissue, taken from a patient who underwent chemoradiotherapy. The sequence was obtained from a human donor with HPV-associated anogenital cancer.

The CDR3 region has the DNA TGTGCCAGCAGTGACAGGGGGGGACAAATTGGAGATACGCAGTATTTT. This sequence encodes CASSDRGGQIGDTQYF. The V and J genes are TRBV2 and TRBJ2-3; D is possibly TRBD1 or TRBD2 (7 bases each). Germline CDR1 SNHLY, CDR2 FYNNEI. Trimming pared 3 bases from V and 5 bases from J, leaving 18 bases between. The CDR3 has 16 residues.